The rows below give T cell receptor beta chains drawn from one sample of a study of shared clonotypes between healthy human individuals. Clones were sequenced by immunoSEQ multiplex PCR, and TCRdb holds only the in-frame ones, with some missing. The top ten hold approximately 1.7% of the sample, which has millions of clones, approximately 94% seen once. Sample: naive CD8+ T cells from PBMCs. Every receptor here comes from a man younger than 35 in good health. Some clones in this sample may be carry-over from other donors' samples. CDR3s include the opening cysteine and the closing phenylalanine or tryptophan. Fields, in order: clone size, V gene, CDR3 protein. Size is stated for part of the rows, as once, few or many counts, or as a class when the clone is expanded.

size: NA; V: TRBV27; CDR3: CASSLAGTGIHEQYF
size: NA; V: TRBV7-8; CDR3: CASSSAIGGQQETQYF
size: NA; V: TRBV28; CDR3: CASSPIGGPGQGTGELFF
size: NA; V: TRBV19; CDR3: CASSGTRATNEKLFF
size: NA; V: TRBV7-9; CDR3: CASSSTDWAYNEQFF
size: once; V: TRBV28; CDR3: CASSHNGRGSYGYTF
size: NA; V: TRBV4-1; CDR3: CASSRSGTQETQYF
size: once; V: TRBV10-1; CDR3: CASSDPGLNTEAFF
size: once; V: TRBV7-9; CDR3: CASSFSGQPQHF
size: NA; V: TRBV2; CDR3: CASSERRPAPHEQYF
size: once; V: TRBV28; CDR3: CASSPRQAPYEQYF
size: NA; V: TRBV4-3; CDR3: CASSQEVGQGEEAFF
size: NA; V: TRBV10-3; CDR3: CAISELSASGNNEQFF
size: NA; V: TRBV15; CDR3: CATSISGGRETQYF
size: NA; V: TRBV7-6; CDR3: CASSLVVSTYNEQFF
size: NA; V: TRBV4-1; CDR3: CASSQKIGQSSVF
size: NA; V: TRBV6-1; CDR3: CASSPPGGITGELFF
size: few; V: TRBV2; CDR3: CASSETLRTGLFF
size: few; V: TRBV27; CDR3: CASSLGPYTEAFF
size: NA; V: TRBV28; CDR3: CASSRTGGGNQPQHF
size: NA; V: TRBV7-9; CDR3: CASSTGQGTNTEAFF
size: NA; V: TRBV16; CDR3: CASSPDGVSSYNEQFF
size: NA; V: TRBV19; CDR3: CASSIWDRDYGYTF
size: NA; V: TRBV9; CDR3: CASTPTSGRADTQYF
size: NA; V: TRBV5-1; CDR3: CASSESDLPGETQYF
size: NA; V: TRBV27; CDR3: CASSLQGGHGYTF
size: NA; V: TRBV7-9; CDR3: CASSQKGGNTEAFF
size: NA; V: TRBV12-5; CDR3: CASQAGAFLNTEAFF
size: NA; V: TRBV5-1; CDR3: CASRIGQGPNYGYTF
size: NA; V: TRBV7-8; CDR3: CASSFPMRGEYNEKLFF
size: NA; V: TRBV4-2; CDR3: CASSQASGRTSYEQYF
size: NA; V: TRBV19; CDR3: CASSLWVTDTQYF
size: NA; V: TRBV10-3; CDR3: CAISESRGGWNQPQHF
size: NA; V: TRBV19; CDR3: CASSIARLNSNQPQHF
size: NA; V: TRBV28; CDR3: CASSPLVTSGYTGELFF
size: once; V: TRBV5-1; CDR3: CASSLDQGTNYGYTF
size: NA; V: TRBV7-2; CDR3: CASRYGSIYNEQFF
size: NA; V: TRBV5-6; CDR3: CASSYPDSSYEQYF
size: NA; V: TRBV7-9; CDR3: CASSFRTANYGYTF
size: once; V: TRBV5-4; CDR3: CASSRTSGSFGVDEQFF
size: NA; V: TRBV19; CDR3: CASKESNTGELFF
size: NA; V: TRBV4-1; CDR3: CASSPSQGWGTEAFF
size: NA; V: TRBV5-1; CDR3: CASSTSGTGFYEQYF
size: once; V: TRBV7-9; CDR3: CASSQWSDSIGGYTF
size: NA; V: TRBV4-1; CDR3: CASSPLTGTQYF